These 20 T cell receptor beta chains were sequenced from one sample in a study of technical replicates of blood from a handful of donors. Only in-frame clones appear in the TCRdb table, and some are missing; sequencing was by immunoSEQ multiplex PCR. Of over 70,000 clones detected, approximately 95% appear once; the ten largest clones hold more than 0.3%. Sequencing was carried out using T cells isolated from PBMCs. The source is a human donor in good health.

The rearrangement links TRBV7-2 to TRBJ2-1, with 9 positions matching TRBD2. The germline V gene has CDR1 SGHTA and CDR2 FQGNSA. The CDR3 totals 16 residues. V gave up 5 bases and J gave up 7 bases; unmatched junction bases: 12. CDR3 nucleotide sequence: TGTGCCAGCAGCGCCTACTTAGCGGGAGCGGTGAATGAGCAGTTCTTC. Translation gives CASSAYLAGAVNEQFF.

The rearrangement joins TRBV5-4 to TRBJ2-3, with 10 bases lining up with TRBD1. V trimming: 0 bases; J trimming: 3 bases; junction bases outside the gene matches: 1. The CDR3 has 15 amino acids. The germline V gene encodes CDR1 SGHNT and CDR2 YYREEE (reference sequence). CDR3: CASSLEGQGTDTQYF. As DNA, the CDR3 is TGTGCCAGCAGCTTGGAGGGACAGGGGACAGATACGCAGTATTTT.

This chain joins TRBV5-4 and TRBJ1-2; unclear D gene. CDR1 is SGHNT and CDR2 is YYREEE in the germline V gene (reference sequence). This CDR3 has 15 amino acids. Deletions cut 1 base from V and 5 bases from J, with 15 bases between. DNA of the CDR3: TGTGCCAGCAGCTTGTTCTACGGGAATATTTATGGCTACACCTTC. Translation: CASSLFYGNIYGYTF.

The chain has TRBV5-1 and TRBJ1-1; perhaps TRBD1 as D (6 bases). V shed 1 base and J shed 4 bases, with 14 bases lying between them. The CDR3 runs 15 residues. CDR1 is SGHRS, CDR2 YFSETQ, per germline. CDR3 DNA sequence: TGCGCCAGCAGCTTGTACAGGGATCCTGTCACTGAAGCTTTCTTT. Its protein is CASSLYRDPVTEAFF. Full variable domain (missing parts from reference TRBV5-1 and TRBJ1-1): KAGVTQTPRYLIKTRGQQVTLSCSPISGHRSVSWYQQTPGQGLQFLFEYFSETQRNKGNFPGRFSGRQFSNSRSEMNVSTLELGDSALYLCASSLYRDPVTEAFFGQGTRLTVV.

Details on this clone: This sample includes further DNA sequences coding for the same CDR3. The chain is built from TRBV9 and TRBJ2-1; TRBD2 aligns across 8 bases. CDR3 length equals 14 residues. Germline V lookup: CDR1 SGDLS, CDR2 YYNGEE. V shed 8 bases, J shed 0 bases, and the junction held 4 bases outside the gene matches. The CDR3 region has the DNA TGTGCCAGTTCCGCGGGAGGCTCCTACAATGAGCAGTTCTTC. Translation: CASSAGGSYNEQFF. The variable domain in full, with the rest retrieved from reference TRBV9 and TRBJ2-1, is DSGVTQTPKHLITATGQRVTLRCSPRSGDLSVYWYQQSLDQGLQFLIQYYNGEERAKGNILERFSAQQFPDLHSELNLSSLELGDSALYFCASSAGGSYNEQFFGPGTRLTVL.

The chain is built from TRBV23-1 and TRBJ2-6, with D perhaps matching TRBD1 (7 bases). TRBV23-1 is annotated as an ORF whose role is uncertain. The CDR3 totals 18 residues. Between the trimmed V and J ends, which lost 3 bases and 2 bases, there was a span of 17 bases. CDR3 DNA: TGCGCCAGCAGTCAGAGGCAAGGAGGGGGCACTGGGGCCAACGTCCTGACTTTC. Its translation is CASSQRQGGGTGANVLTF.

V and J are TRBV25-1 and TRBJ1-5; D possibly corresponds to TRBD1 (6 bases). Germline loops: CDR1 MGHDK, CDR2 SYGVNS. This CDR3 is built from 14 residues. Deletions cut 2 bases from V and 5 bases from J, with 10 bases between. The CDR3 spells CASSEGQKDQPQHF. CDR3 nucleotide sequence: TGTGCCAGCAGTGAAGGACAGAAAGATCAGCCCCAGCATTTT.

The J gene is TRBJ2-7, the V gene TRBV2; 7 bases agree with TRBD1. The CDR3 length is 15 residues. V lost 4 bases to trimming and J lost 1 base; unmatched junction nucleotides: 7. In germline, CDR1 is SNHLY, CDR2 FYNNEI. The CDR3 sequence: CASSGLTGYSYEQYF. In nucleotides, the CDR3 is TGTGCCAGCAGTGGCCTGACAGGGTATTCCTACGAGCAGTACTTC.

J is TRBJ1-5 and V is TRBV15; no clear D. Deletions cut 1 base from V and 0 bases from J, with 16 bases between. CDR3 size: 18 residues. The germline V gene has CDR1 LNHNV and CDR2 YYDKDF (reference sequence). The DNA for the CDR3 is TGTGCCACCAGCAGAGGTGGTGAGGGATTATATAGCAATCAGCCCCAGCATTTT. Protein product: CATSRGGEGLYSNQPQHF.

CDR3 residues: CASSSRGRLAGQETQYF. The CDR3 nucleotides are TGCGCCAGCAGCTCCCGAGGTCGACTAGCGGGACAAGAGACCCAGTACTTC. V is TRBV5-1 and J is TRBJ2-5; the match to TRBD2 covers 11 bases. V lost 3 bases and J lost 2; bases outside the gene matches: 9. CDR3 length: 17 residues. CDR1 and CDR2 (germline): SGHRS, YFSETQ. Full variable domain (remainder filled in from reference TRBV5-1 and TRBJ2-5): KAGVTQTPRYLIKTRGQQVTLSCSPISGHRSVSWYQQTPGQGLQFLFEYFSETQRNKGNFPGRFSGRQFSNSRSEMNVSTLELGDSALYLCASSSRGRLAGQETQYFGPGTRLLVL.

V and J are TRBV6-6 and TRBJ1-5; D is ambiguous. The CDR3 has 14 residues. V was pared by 10 bases and J by 0 bases, with 13 bases between. The V gene's germline CDR1 is MNHNY and CDR2 SVGAGI (reference sequence). CDR3 loop: CATQTDGSNQPQHF. The CDR3 bases are TGTGCCACACAAACAGACGGTAGCAATCAGCCCCAGCATTTT.

As for this clone: Germline and junction disagree at one end, which may indicate a read error. Other DNA sequences within the sample encode an identical CDR3. The genes are TRBV6-6 and TRBJ1-2; D is ambiguous. The CDR3 covers 13 residues. Germline-derived CDR1 and CDR2 are MNHNY and SVGAGI (reference sequence). CDR3 sequence reads: CASSYSQYYGYTF. The CDR3 region has the DNA TGTGCCAGCAGTTACTCGCAGTACTATGGCTACACCTTT.

The chain is built from TRBV4-1 and TRBJ2-1, with TRBD2 as a possible D gene (6 bases). Germline CDR1 reads MGHRA; CDR2 reads YSYEKL. V was cut by 4 bases and J by 4 bases, with 14 bases left in between. This CDR3 has 15 residues. The CDR3 here is CASSPIGGKYNEQFF. CDR3 sequence (DNA): TGCGCCAGCAGCCCTATCGGGGGTAAATACAATGAGCAGTTCTTC.

This chain links TRBV4-3 with TRBJ1-1; the D gene is possibly TRBD1 (5 bases). V lost 4 bases and J 6 bases, leaving 12 bases between the germline ends. Germline V gene data show CDR1 as LGHNA and CDR2 as YSLEER. The CDR3 covers 13 residues. The CDR3, as DNA: TGCGCCAGCAGCCGATCCCGGGACTCTGAAGCTTTCTTT. This gives the protein CASSRSRDSEAFF.

The chain uses TRBV5-6 and TRBJ1-5, with TRBD1 as a possible D gene (5 bases). The CDR3 runs to 17 residues. Germline loops: CDR1 SGHDT, CDR2 YYEEEE. The ends were cut back, 2 bases at V and 2 bases at J, with 17 bases in the middle. This CDR3 reads CASSLFQGRLGNQPQHF. CDR3 sequence (DNA): TGTGCCAGCAGCTTATTTCAGGGAAGGTTAGGCAATCAGCCCCAGCATTTT. Looking up the rest from reference TRBV5-6 and TRBJ1-5 gives the full variable domain: DAGVTQSPTHLIKTRGQQVTLRCSPKSGHDTVSWYQQALGQGPQFIFQYYEEEERQRGNFPDRFSGHQFPNYSSELNVNALLLGDSALYLCASSLFQGRLGNQPQHFGDGTRLSIL.

This clone was counted only a few times. The V and J genes are TRBV4-1 and TRBJ2-2; tentative D call: TRBD2 (6 bases). The V end was cut by 0 bases, the J end by 3 bases, with 14 bases between. Germline V lookup: CDR1 MGHRA, CDR2 YSYEKL. CDR3 length: 17 residues. CDR3 nucleotide sequence: TGCGCCAGCAGCCAAGATTCGGGGGAAAGCTACACCGGGGAGCTGTTTTTT. This gives the protein CASSQDSGESYTGELFF.

The chain links TRBV4-1 to TRBJ2-1; weak D call: TRBD2 (6 bases). The germline CDR1 and CDR2 sequences are MGHRA and YSYEKL. The CDR3 sequence is 16 residues long. Trimming cost V 0 bases and J 7 bases, with 16 bases left between them. The DNA of the CDR3 is TGCGCCAGCAGCCAAGAAGAGGGGACTGTGAAGAATGAGCAGTTCTTC. It specifies CASSQEEGTVKNEQFF.

The rearrangement links TRBV27 to TRBJ2-3; TRBD2 matches at 10 bases. V dropped 8 bases and J dropped 2; count of bases not matched to a gene: 4. There are 14 residues in the CDR3. Germline V gene sequence: CDR1 MNHEY, CDR2 SMNVEV (reference sequence). This CDR3 is CASGGLANTDTQYF. The CDR3 coding sequence is TGTGCCAGCGGGGGACTAGCGAACACAGATACGCAGTATTTT.

CDR3 in DNA: TGTGCCAGCAGTCAACTTTACAATGAGCAGTTCTTC. This encodes CASSQLYNEQFF. This chain links TRBV6-5 with TRBJ2-1; no firm D call. Between the trimmed V and J ends, which lost 5 bases and 4 bases, there was a span of 6 bases. The CDR3 covers 12 residues. CDR1 is MNHEY and CDR2 is SVGAGI in the germline V gene.

V gene TRBV2 combines with J gene TRBJ2-1; 8 nucleotides match TRBD2. V shed 6 bases, J shed 3 bases, and the junction held 1 base outside the gene matches. The CDR3 contains 13 residues. Germline V gene lookup returns CDR1 SNHLY and CDR2 FYNNEI. The CDR3 DNA is TGTGCCAGCAGAGCGGGAGACTACAATGAGCAGTTCTTC. Its protein product is CASRAGDYNEQFF.